This T cell receptor beta chain was identified during a study of monozygotic twins with inflammatory bowel disease. For each CDR3 protein, TCRdb gives one entry from its re-call of the 5' RACE reads, without DNA. The record lists about 140,000 distinct CDR3 sequences, of which the ten most abundant hold roughly 1.2%. Looked up from germline, CDR1 is SGHRS and CDR2 is YFSETQ. This CDR3 region has 15 residues. The chain employs TRBV5-1 and TRBJ2-7; TCRdb gives TRBD1 as the D gene, but with no DNA this cannot be confirmed. The sequenced sample was blood. This TCR came from a human donor with ulcerative colitis or Crohn's disease, or a healthy co-twin of an affected twin (not recorded which). CDR3 residues: CASGPSTGGSYEQYF.